This T cell receptor beta chain was profiled in a study of Graves' ophthalmopathy and Graves' hyperthyroidism. About the study: Specimen type is peripheral blood, obtained at initial diagnosis before any treatment.

V lost 1 base and J 11 bases, leaving 17 bases between the germline ends. The CDR3 runs 14 residues. Germline lookup yields CDR1 MGHDK and CDR2 SYGVNS. The study's findings and limits: Most thyroid-expanded clonotypes exceeding 0.001 frequency were also found in blood.

This clonotype was found a few times. Its antigen is currently unknown. A much larger clone lies one base from this, so it may be a read error. The missing conserved phenylalanine or tryptophan at the end of this CDR3 makes a read error likely. As the template, RNA transcripts were used to amplify TCR beta CDR3 regions. Following a first-round RT-PCR that used HTBI primers, a second-round multiplex PCR was carried out. TCRdb ran MiXCR on the multiplex PCR reads and lists one entry per CDR3 protein. The repertoire has a few hundred thousand distinct CDR3 sequences, under 25% of them found once; the top ten carry approximately 3%. Pregnant or lactating patients and those with other autoimmune diseases or uncontrolled infections were excluded. The starting material, about 9.5 ml of fresh peripheral blood, provided the PBMCs.

This chain joins TRBV25-1 and TRBJ1-1; tentative D call: TRBD1 (6 bases). The sequenced sample consisted of peripheral blood. The TCR sequence derives from a young woman with stable Graves' hyperthyroidism. The CDR3 bases are TGTGCCAGCAGTGAATCTCAAGGTCAGGGGTGGGCTTTCTAT. Its protein product is CASSESQGQGWAFY.